The 31 T cell receptor beta chains below were found in one sample sequenced in a study of response to subunit inactivated influenza vaccine. Each CDR3 protein is one row after TCRdb ran MiXCR on the RT-PCR reads. Among more than 450,000 distinct CDR3 sequences listed, approximately 12% were seen once. This specimen consisted of PBMCs from blood, obtained on the day of vaccination. All receptors come from a man aged 50 to 60 who received an inactivated influenza vaccine.

This clonotype appeared many times. This chain connects TRBV29-1 to TRBJ2-5; 12 nucleotides line up with TRBD2. V shed 2 bases, J shed 3 bases, and the junction held 1 base outside the gene matches. CDR1 SQVTM and CDR2 ANQGSEA come from the germline V gene. The CDR3 is 14 amino acids. This CDR3 is CSVERLAGEETQYF. DNA for the CDR3: TGCAGCGTTGAACGACTAGCGGGAGAAGAGACCCAGTACTTC.

This clonotype was detected only a few times. This chain connects TRBV12-3 or TRBV12-4 to TRBJ2-2, with D tentatively TRBD2 (5 bases). The V and J ends lost 7 bases and 1 base respectively, with 16 bases between them. This CDR3 is 16 amino acids long. The CDR3 DNA follows: TGTGCCAGCAACCCAATGGACTTTCGGAACACCGGGGAGCTGTTTTTT. Translation: CASNPMDFRNTGELFF.

This clonotype occurred a few times. This chain uses TRBV12-3 or TRBV12-4 with TRBJ2-4; TRBD1 or TRBD2 may be the D gene (5 bases each). This CDR3 is 15 amino acids long. The V end was cut by 6 bases, the J end by 2 bases, with 14 bases between. The CDR3 loop is CASRRGEITKNIQYF. For the CDR3, the DNA is TGTGCCAGCAGGAGAGGGGAGATAACCAAAAACATTCAGTACTTC.

This clonotype was seen a handful of times. Relative to the germline gene, one junction end is altered; a read error may explain this. The chain uses TRBV7-9 and TRBJ2-7; unclear D gene. This CDR3 is 11 amino acids long. The germline gives CDR1 SEHNR, CDR2 FQNEAQ (reference sequence). DNA of the CDR3: TGTGCCAGCACCTTATCCTACGAGCAGTACTTC. Translated: CASTLSYEQYF. The whole variable domain, filled in from reference TRBV7-9 and TRBJ2-7, reads DTGVSQNPRHKITKRGQNVTFRCDPISEHNRLYWYRQTLGQGPEFLTYFQNEAQLEKSRLLSDRFSAERPKGSFSTLEIQRTEQGDSAMYLCASTLSYEQYFGPGTRLTVT.

The rearrangement links TRBV20-1 to TRBJ2-5; 8 bases agree with TRBD2. This CDR3 comprises 13 residues. V gave up 6 bases and J gave up 3 bases; unmatched junction bases: 6. Germline V gene sequence: CDR1 DFQATT, CDR2 SNEGSKA (reference sequence). CDR3 sequence reads: CSAVRGAEETQYF. CDR3 nucleotide sequence: TGCAGTGCCGTGCGGGGGGCTGAAGAGACCCAGTACTTC.

The table lists this clonotype with a few counts. The CDR3 spells CASSPPQHYGYTF. CDR3 bases: TGTGCCAGCAGCCCCCCCCAGCACTATGGCTACACCTTC. V gene TRBV3-1 combines with J gene TRBJ1-2; D not certain. Trimming shortened V by 4 bases and J by 3 bases, and 9 bases separated the two germline ends. CDR3 length: 13 residues. Looked up from germline, CDR1 is LGHDT and CDR2 is YNNKEL (reference sequence).

The sample holds a few counts of this clonotype. The chain combines TRBV18 with TRBJ2-7, with D unclear. The CDR3 consists of 13 residues. Looked up from germline, CDR1 is KGHSH and CDR2 is LQKENI. The germline V and J ends were trimmed by 2 bases and 3 bases, with 8 bases remaining between them. CDR3 loop: CASSPNGYYEQYF. CDR3 sequence (DNA): TGTGCCAGCTCACCAAATGGGTACTACGAGCAGTACTTC.

In its sample, this clonotype was seen a few times. The chain recombines TRBV9 with TRBJ2-1; TRBD2 matches at 7 bases. With 4 bases clipped from V and 3 bases from J, the junction kept 7 bases outside the gene matches. This CDR3 spans 15 amino acids. The germline CDR1 and CDR2 sequences are SGDLS and YYNGEE. CDR3 loop: CASSPHREDYNEQFF. The CDR3 DNA reads as TGTGCCAGCAGCCCCCACCGGGAGGACTACAATGAGCAGTTCTTC.

This clonotype was counted only a few times. This chain connects TRBV7-2 to TRBJ1-5; 7 nucleotides line up with TRBD1. Per germline, CDR1 SGHTA and CDR2 FQGNSA. This CDR3 has 14 amino acids. The ends lost 1 base at V and 11 bases at J; junction bases unmatched: 8. The CDR3 loop is CASSLGRTGMAQHF. The CDR3 coding sequence is TGTGCCAGCAGCTTAGGAAGGACAGGTATGGCCCAGCATTTT.

Only a few counts were recorded for this clonotype. The chain recombines TRBV18 with TRBJ2-7; the D gene could be TRBD1 or TRBD2 (5 bases each). V dropped 6 bases and J dropped 7 bases, with 22 bases sitting between them. The CDR3 totals 15 residues. The germline CDR1 and CDR2 sequences are KGHSH and LQKENI. The CDR3 coding sequence is TGTGCCAGCTCCCCCAGAACGGGGCCCGAATCGGAGCAGTACTTC. Protein sequence: CASSPRTGPESEQYF.

This clonotype has just a few counts. The J gene is TRBJ2-7, the V gene TRBV28; no definite D call. Germline V gene lookup returns CDR1 MDHEN and CDR2 SYDVKM. V lost 8 bases and J lost 2, with 16 bases in between. This CDR3 has 14 residues. CDR3 amino acids: CASGPWAGAYEQYF. For the CDR3, the DNA is TGTGCCAGCGGCCCTTGGGCTGGGGCCTACGAGCAGTACTTC.

In nucleotides, the CDR3 is TGTGCCAGCAGCGTAGGTACTAGCGGGAGGTTGCAAGAGACCCAGTACTTC. Translated: CASSVGTSGRLQETQYF. The J gene is TRBJ2-5, the V gene TRBV9; 12 nucleotides align to TRBD2. Germline loops: CDR1 SGDLS, CDR2 YYNGEE. This CDR3 region has 17 residues. With V trimmed by 0 bases and J by 2 bases, 5 bases remained unmatched.

The chain employs TRBV6-2 or TRBV6-3 and TRBJ2-7; TRBD1 or TRBD2 may be the D gene (5 bases each). The germline gives CDR1 MNHEY, CDR2 SVGEGT. The CDR3 covers 17 residues. Trimming left V 0 bases short and J 3 bases short, with 18 bases between. The CDR3 nucleotides are TGTGCCAGCAGTTACTCGAGGTCAGGCGCGAGGGGCTACGAGCAGTACTTC. It encodes CASSYSRSGARGYEQYF.

At least ten counts were recorded for this clonotype. This rearrangement joins TRBV2 to TRBJ2-5; 8 positions agree with TRBD2. J lost 5 bases, V lost 6 bases, and 8 bases had no gene match. The CDR3 totals 14 residues. The germline V gene encodes CDR1 SNHLY and CDR2 FYNNEI. The CDR3 loop is CASSPGLVFETQYF. The CDR3 bases are TGTGCCAGCAGCCCGGGACTAGTGTTTGAGACCCAGTACTTC. Supplemented by reference TRBV2 and TRBJ2-5, the full variable domain reads EPEVTQTPSHQVTQMGQEVILRCVPISNHLYFYWYRQILGQKVEFLVSFYNNEISEKSEIFDDQFSVERPDGSNFTLKIRSTKLEDSAMYFCASSPGLVFETQYFGPGTRLLVL.

The chain couples TRBV6-2 or TRBV6-3 to TRBJ2-2, with 9 bases identical to TRBD2. CDR3 length: 14 amino acids. The V gene's germline CDR1 is MNHEY and CDR2 SVGEGT. With V trimmed by 5 bases and J by 7 bases, 5 bases remained unmatched. The CDR3 spells CASSPGLAIGELFF. The DNA for the CDR3 is TGTGCCAGCAGTCCGGGACTAGCTATCGGGGAGCTGTTTTTT.

This clonotype was observed at least ten times. This chain links TRBV20-1 with TRBJ2-1; no firm D call. Germline CDR1 DFQATT, CDR2 SNEGSKA (reference sequence). This CDR3 comprises 12 residues. Between the trimmed V and J ends, which lost 0 bases and 10 bases, there was a span of 10 bases. The CDR3 here is CSARDLGMEQFF. In DNA form, the CDR3 reads TGCAGTGCTAGAGATCTGGGGATGGAGCAGTTCTTC.

This chain links TRBV1 with TRBJ2-6; the table's D call TRBD1 went unverified against the DNA. TRBV1 is flagged as a pseudogene. This CDR3 is 14 amino acids long. The CDR3 coding sequence is TGCAGCCTTGGGGGCTTCTCTCGGGGCAAAGTCCTGACTTTC. This gives the protein CSLGGFSRGKVLTF.

This clonotype was picked up a small number of times. The chain has TRBV12-3 or TRBV12-4 and TRBJ2-3; 9 bases agree with TRBD2. The CDR3 runs 18 residues. V dropped 3 bases and J dropped 0; count of bases not matched to a gene: 10. Here the CDR3 DNA reads TGTGCCAGCAGTTTCCGACGAGCGGGGGGTCCTAGCACAGATACGCAGTATTTT. Translating gives CASSFRRAGGPSTDTQYF.

The genes are TRBV20-1 and TRBJ2-1, with 7 bases matching TRBD1. J was trimmed by 8 bases and V by 3 bases; bases with no gene match: 7. Germline assignment: CDR1 DFQATT and CDR2 SNEGSKA (reference sequence). This CDR3 comprises 13 residues. CDR3 protein: CSASRGQQYEQFF. CDR3 nucleotide sequence: TGCAGTGCTAGCCGGGGACAGCAGTATGAGCAGTTCTTC.

The chain recombines TRBV28 with TRBJ2-1; 8 bases are a match to TRBD1. CDR3 length: 12 amino acids. V lost 5 bases, J lost 9 bases, and 3 bases stayed unmatched. CDR1 and CDR2 from the germline V gene are MDHEN and SYDVKM. In DNA form, the CDR3 reads TGTGCCAGCAGTGTAGGACAGGGTGAGCAGTTCTTC. Translating it yields CASSVGQGEQFF.

This clonotype appeared many times. The chain is built from TRBV25-1 and TRBJ2-2; tentatively, D is TRBD2 (7 bases). V dropped 7 bases and J dropped 7 bases, with 16 bases sitting between them. CDR1 MGHDK and CDR2 SYGVNS come from the germline V gene. The CDR3 has 14 residues. The CDR3 region is CASTQGGGHGELFF. The CDR3 coding sequence is TGTGCCAGCACCCAAGGGGGGGGTCACGGGGAGCTGTTTTTT. Based on the CDR3 plus reference TRBV25-1 and TRBJ2-2, the full variable domain is EADIYQTPRYLVIGTGKKITLECSQTMGHDKMYWYQQDPGMELHLIHYSYGVNSTEKGDLSSESTVSRIRTEHFPLTLESARPSHTSQYLCASTQGGGHGELFFGEGSRLTVL.

This chain links TRBV12-3 or TRBV12-4 with TRBJ1-2; D is unclear. The CDR3 spans 14 residues. Trimming shortened V by 5 bases and J by 1 base, and 11 bases separated the two germline ends. CDR3 nucleotide sequence: TGTGCCAGCAGTAACCGAGCCAGTAACTATGGCTACACCTTC. Residues: CASSNRASNYGYTF.

This clonotype was observed a handful of times. The chain links TRBV14 to TRBJ2-1; D is undetermined. Germline CDR1 SGHDN, CDR2 FVKESK. The CDR3 sequence is 11 residues long. Trimming shortened V by 3 bases and J by 12 bases, and 9 bases separated the two germline ends. The chain's CDR3 is CASSQQTAQFF. The CDR3 DNA is TGTGCCAGCAGCCAGCAGACTGCGCAGTTCTTC.

This clonotype occurred a few times. The CDR3 DNA follows: TGTGCCAGCAGCTTAGGGGACTATCGCTGGGAGGACGAGCAGTACTTC. Its protein product is CASSLGDYRWEDEQYF. The chain uses TRBV11-2 and TRBJ2-7, with TRBD2 matching over 7 bases. Germline CDR1 SGHAT, CDR2 FQNNGV. V was clipped by 1 base and J by 5 bases; unmatched bases: 11. The length of the CDR3 is 16 residues. The variable domain in full, with the rest retrieved from reference TRBV11-2 and TRBJ2-7, is EAGVAQSPRYKIIEKRQSVAFWCNPISGHATLYWYQQILGQGPKLLIQFQNNGVVDDSQLPKDRFSAERLKGVDSTLKIQPAKLEDSAVYLCASSLGDYRWEDEQYFGPGTRLTVT.

This clonotype has more than one count but fewer than ten. V gene TRBV6-1 combines with J gene TRBJ2-7; 11 bases are shared with TRBD1. CDR3 length: 15 amino acids. The germline gives CDR1 MNHNS, CDR2 SASEGT. The V segment lost 6 bases and the J segment 4 bases; nucleotides outside the gene matches: 8. For the CDR3, the DNA is TGTGCCAGCAGGAGCTCCGGGACAGGGGGTTACGAGCAGTACTTC. It encodes CASRSSGTGGYEQYF.

The rearrangement links TRBV15 to TRBJ2-1, with TRBD2 matching 14 bases. V trimming: 2 bases; J trimming: 6 bases; junction bases outside the gene matches: 12. CDR1 and CDR2 (germline): LNHNV, YYDKDF (reference sequence). The CDR3 length is 19 residues. CDR3 in amino acids: CATSRRGTSGSFDGNEQFF. The CDR3 coding sequence is TGTGCCACCAGCAGAAGAGGGACTAGCGGGAGTTTTGACGGCAATGAGCAGTTCTTC.

The chain has TRBV20-1 and TRBJ2-3, with TRBD1 matching over 9 bases. This CDR3 has 14 residues. From germline, CDR1 is DFQATT and CDR2 SNEGSKA (reference sequence). The V and J ends lost 5 bases and 5 bases, in that order; junction bases with no gene match: 8. The CDR3 DNA reads as TGCAGTGCTCACCGGGACAGGGTGTTAGATACGCAGTATTTT. This encodes CSAHRDRVLDTQYF.

The V call is TRBV7-9, the J call TRBJ2-1, with 7 bases matching TRBD2. Per the germline V gene, CDR1 is SEHNR and CDR2 is FQNEAQ (reference sequence). V lost 3 bases and J lost 7; bases outside the gene matches: 6. This CDR3 contains 14 residues. CDR3 nucleotide sequence: TGTGCCAGCAGCTTGGCGTCTAGCGGTAATGAGCAGTTCTTC. This sequence encodes CASSLASSGNEQFF. Combining the CDR3 with reference TRBV7-9 and TRBJ2-1 gives the whole variable domain DTGVSQNPRHKITKRGQNVTFRCDPISEHNRLYWYRQTLGQGPEFLTYFQNEAQLEKSRLLSDRFSAERPKGSFSTLEIQRTEQGDSAMYLCASSLASSGNEQFFGPGTRLTVL.

This clonotype was found many times. The rearrangement uses TRBV28 and TRBJ2-2; a possible D gene is TRBD2 (6 bases). Germline V gene data show CDR1 as MDHEN and CDR2 as SYDVKM. Trimming removed 0 bases at V and 4 bases at J, with 9 bases between. The CDR3 covers 15 residues. CDR3 in DNA: TGTGCCAGCAGTTTATGGGCGGGGAGCACCGGGGAGCTGTTTTTT. This sequence encodes CASSLWAGSTGELFF.

As regards this clonotype: The germline gene is not matched at one end of the junction; a read error may be the cause. J is TRBJ2-3 and V is TRBV7-2; the match to TRBD2 covers 14 bases. The CDR3 runs to 17 residues. Germline V gene sequence: CDR1 SGHTA, CDR2 FQGNSA. The CDR3 spells CASSQTSGRALADTQCF. The DNA for the CDR3 is TGTGCCAGCAGCCAGACTAGCGGGAGGGCCCTCGCAGATACGCAGTGTTTT.

This clonotype has a handful of counts. The chain links TRBV15 to TRBJ2-3, with D possibly TRBD2 on 6 matching bases. Germline CDR1 LNHNV, CDR2 YYDKDF (reference sequence). Trimming shortened V by 5 bases and J by 1 base, and 13 bases separated the two germline ends. The CDR3 is 15 residues long. CDR3 in DNA: TGTGCCACCAGCGAGAGACTAGGACGCACAGATACGCAGTATTTT. Amino acid sequence: CATSERLGRTDTQYF.